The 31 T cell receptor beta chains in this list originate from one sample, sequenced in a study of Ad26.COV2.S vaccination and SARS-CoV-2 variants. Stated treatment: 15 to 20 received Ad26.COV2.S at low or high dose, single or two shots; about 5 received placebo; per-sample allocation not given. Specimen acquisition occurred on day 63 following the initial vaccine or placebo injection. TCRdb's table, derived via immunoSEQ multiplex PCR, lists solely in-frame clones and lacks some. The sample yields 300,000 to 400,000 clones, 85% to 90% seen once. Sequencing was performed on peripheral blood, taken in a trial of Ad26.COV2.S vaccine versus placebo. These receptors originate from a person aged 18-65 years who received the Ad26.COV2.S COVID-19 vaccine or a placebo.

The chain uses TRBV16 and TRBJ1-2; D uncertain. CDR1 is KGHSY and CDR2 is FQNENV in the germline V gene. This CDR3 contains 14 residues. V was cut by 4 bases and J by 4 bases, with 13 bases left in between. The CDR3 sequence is CASSLGLRFYGYTF. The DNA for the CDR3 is TGTGCCAGCAGCCTCGGTCTGCGTTTCTATGGCTACACCTTC.

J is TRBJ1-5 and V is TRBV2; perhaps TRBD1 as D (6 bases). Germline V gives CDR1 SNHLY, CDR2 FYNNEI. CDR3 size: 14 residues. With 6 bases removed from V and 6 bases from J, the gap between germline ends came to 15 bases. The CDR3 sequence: CASRGWGPIQPQHF. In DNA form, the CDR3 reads TGTGCCAGCAGGGGGTGGGGGCCTATTCAGCCCCAGCATTTT.

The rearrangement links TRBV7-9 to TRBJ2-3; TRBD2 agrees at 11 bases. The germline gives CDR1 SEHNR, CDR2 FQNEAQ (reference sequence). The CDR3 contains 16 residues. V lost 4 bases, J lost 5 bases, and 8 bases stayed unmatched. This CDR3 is CASSSLTSGEGDTQYF. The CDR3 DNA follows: TGTGCCAGCAGCTCCTTGACTAGCGGGGAGGGAGATACGCAGTATTTT.

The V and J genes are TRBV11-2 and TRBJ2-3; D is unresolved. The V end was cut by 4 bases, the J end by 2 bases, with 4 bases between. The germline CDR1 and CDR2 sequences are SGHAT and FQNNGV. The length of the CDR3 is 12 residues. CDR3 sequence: CASSSYTDTQYF. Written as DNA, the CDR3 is TGTGCCAGCAGCTCTTACACAGATACGCAGTATTTT.

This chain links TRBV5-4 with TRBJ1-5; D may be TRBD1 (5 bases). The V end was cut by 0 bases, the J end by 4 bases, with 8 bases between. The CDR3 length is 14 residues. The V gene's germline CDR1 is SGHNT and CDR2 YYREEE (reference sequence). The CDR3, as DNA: TGTGCCAGCAGCTTGGCGGGGGGTAATCAGCCCCAGCATTTT. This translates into CASSLAGGNQPQHF. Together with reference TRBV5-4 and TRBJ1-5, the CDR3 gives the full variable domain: ETGVTQSPTHLIKTRGQQVTLRCSSQSGHNTVSWYQQALGQGPQFIFQYYREEENGRGNFPPRFSGLQFPNYSSELNVNALELDDSALYLCASSLAGGNQPQHFGDGTRLSIL.

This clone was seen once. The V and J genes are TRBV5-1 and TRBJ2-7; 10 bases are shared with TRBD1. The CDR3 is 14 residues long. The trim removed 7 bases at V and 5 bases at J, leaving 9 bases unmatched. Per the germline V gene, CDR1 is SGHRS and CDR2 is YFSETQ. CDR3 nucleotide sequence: TGCGCCAGCGGGGACAGGGGAACCCGCCACGAGCAGTACTTC. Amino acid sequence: CASGDRGTRHEQYF.

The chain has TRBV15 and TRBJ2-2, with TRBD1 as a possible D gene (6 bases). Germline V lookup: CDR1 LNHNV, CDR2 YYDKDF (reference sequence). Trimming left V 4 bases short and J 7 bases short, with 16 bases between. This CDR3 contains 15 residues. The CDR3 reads CATSTQGSVGGELFF. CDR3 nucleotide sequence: TGTGCCACCAGCACACAGGGTTCAGTAGGCGGGGAGCTGTTTTTT. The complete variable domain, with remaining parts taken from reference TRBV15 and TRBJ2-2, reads DAMVIQNPRYQVTQFGKPVTLSCSQTLNHNVMYWYQQKSSQAPKLLFHYYDKDFNNEADTPDNFQSRRPNTSFCFLDIRSPGLGDTAMYLCATSTQGSVGGELFFGEGSRLTVL.

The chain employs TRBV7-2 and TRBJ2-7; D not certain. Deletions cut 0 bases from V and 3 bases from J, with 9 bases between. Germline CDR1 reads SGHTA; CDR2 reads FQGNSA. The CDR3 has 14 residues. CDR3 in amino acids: CASSLAGLYYEQYF. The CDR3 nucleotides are TGTGCCAGCAGCTTAGCTGGGCTGTACTACGAGCAGTACTTC.

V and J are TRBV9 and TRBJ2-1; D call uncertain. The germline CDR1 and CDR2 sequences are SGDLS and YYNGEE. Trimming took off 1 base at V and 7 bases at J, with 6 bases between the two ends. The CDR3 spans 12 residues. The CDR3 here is CASSVNGNEQFF. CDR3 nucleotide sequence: TGTGCCAGCAGCGTAAACGGGAATGAGCAGTTCTTC. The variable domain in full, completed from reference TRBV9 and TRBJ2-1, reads DSGVTQTPKHLITATGQRVTLRCSPRSGDLSVYWYQQSLDQGLQFLIQYYNGEERAKGNILERFSAQQFPDLHSELNLSSLELGDSALYFCASSVNGNEQFFGPGTRLTVL.

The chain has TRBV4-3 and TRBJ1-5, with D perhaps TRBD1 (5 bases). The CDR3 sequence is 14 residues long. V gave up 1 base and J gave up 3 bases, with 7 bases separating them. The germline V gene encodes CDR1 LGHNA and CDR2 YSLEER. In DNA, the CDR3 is TGCGCCAGCAGCCAAGGACAGTACAATCAGCCCCAGCATTTT. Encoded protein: CASSQGQYNQPQHF.

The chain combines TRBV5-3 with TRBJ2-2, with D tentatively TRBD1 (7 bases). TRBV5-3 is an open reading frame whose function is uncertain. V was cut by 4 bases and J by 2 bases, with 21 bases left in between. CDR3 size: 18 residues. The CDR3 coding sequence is TGTGCCAGAAGCCTAAGGGAGACTAGACAGGGAAACACCGGGGAGCTGTTTTTT. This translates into CARSLRETRQGNTGELFF.

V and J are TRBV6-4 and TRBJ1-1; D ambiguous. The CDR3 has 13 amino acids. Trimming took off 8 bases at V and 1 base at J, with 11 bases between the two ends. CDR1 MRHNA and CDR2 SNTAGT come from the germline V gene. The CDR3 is CASSAARNTEAFF. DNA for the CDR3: TGTGCCAGCTCCGCGGCCAGGAACACTGAAGCTTTCTTT.

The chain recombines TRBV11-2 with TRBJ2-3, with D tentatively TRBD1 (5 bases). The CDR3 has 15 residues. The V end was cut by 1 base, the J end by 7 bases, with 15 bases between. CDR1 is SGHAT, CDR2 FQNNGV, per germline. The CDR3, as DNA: TGTGCCAGCAGCTTAGGGACATCCCCGGCAAATACGCAGTATTTT. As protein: CASSLGTSPANTQYF.

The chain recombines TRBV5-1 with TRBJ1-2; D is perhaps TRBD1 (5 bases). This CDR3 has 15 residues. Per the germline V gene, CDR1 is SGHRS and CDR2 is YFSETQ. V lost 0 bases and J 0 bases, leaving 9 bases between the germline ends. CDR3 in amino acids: CASSLDGGPNYGYTF. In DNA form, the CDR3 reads TGCGCCAGCAGCTTGGATGGGGGTCCTAACTATGGCTACACCTTC.

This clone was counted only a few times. This chain's CDR3 is CASSTRTGRRTEAFF. In DNA form, the CDR3 reads TGTGCCAGCAGTACCCGGACAGGGCGGCGTACTGAAGCTTTCTTT. The chain is built from TRBV6-5 and TRBJ1-1, with TRBD1 matching 8 bases. J lost 5 bases, V lost 5 bases, and 10 bases had no gene match. Germline V gene sequence: CDR1 MNHEY, CDR2 SVGAGI. The length of the CDR3 is 15 residues.

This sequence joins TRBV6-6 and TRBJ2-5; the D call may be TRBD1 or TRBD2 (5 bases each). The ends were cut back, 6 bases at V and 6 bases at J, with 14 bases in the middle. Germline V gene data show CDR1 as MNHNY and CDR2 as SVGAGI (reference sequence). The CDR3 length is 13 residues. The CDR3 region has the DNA TGTGCCAGCAGCCTACGATCGGGGCAGACCCAGTACTTC. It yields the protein CASSLRSGQTQYF.

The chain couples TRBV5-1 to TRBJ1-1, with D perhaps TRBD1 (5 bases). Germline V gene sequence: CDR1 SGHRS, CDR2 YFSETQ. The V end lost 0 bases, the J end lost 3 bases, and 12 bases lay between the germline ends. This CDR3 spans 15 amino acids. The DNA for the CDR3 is TGCGCCAGCAGCTTGGGGGACGTGAGGGACACTGAAGCTTTCTTT. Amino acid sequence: CASSLGDVRDTEAFF.

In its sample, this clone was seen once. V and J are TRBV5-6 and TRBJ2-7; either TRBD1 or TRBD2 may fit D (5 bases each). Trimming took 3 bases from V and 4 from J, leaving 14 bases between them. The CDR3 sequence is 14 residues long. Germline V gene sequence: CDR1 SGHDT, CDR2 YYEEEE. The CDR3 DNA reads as TGTGCCAGCAGCTCCTTGGGGGATCCATACGAGCAGTACTTC. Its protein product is CASSSLGDPYEQYF.

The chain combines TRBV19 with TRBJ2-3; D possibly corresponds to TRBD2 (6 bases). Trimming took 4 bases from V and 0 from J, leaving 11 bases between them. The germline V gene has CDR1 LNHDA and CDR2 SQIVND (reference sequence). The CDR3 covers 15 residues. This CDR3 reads CASSTKGLSTDTQYF. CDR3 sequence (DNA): TGTGCCAGTAGTACTAAGGGACTGAGCACAGATACGCAGTATTTT.

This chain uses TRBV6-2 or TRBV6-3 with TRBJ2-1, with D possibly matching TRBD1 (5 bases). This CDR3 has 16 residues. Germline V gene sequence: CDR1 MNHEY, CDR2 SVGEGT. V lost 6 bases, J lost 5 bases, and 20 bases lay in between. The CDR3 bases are TGTGCCAGCAGCTTTATCGTAGGGGAACCCCACAATGAGCAGTTCTTC. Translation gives CASSFIVGEPHNEQFF.

This CDR3 reads CASSPGDSSYEQYF. The CDR3 region has the DNA TGTGCCAGCAGCCCCGGTGACAGCTCCTACGAGCAGTACTTC. V usage is TRBV11-2 and J usage is TRBJ2-7, with a tentative D call TRBD1 (5 bases). Germline values: CDR1 SGHAT, CDR2 FQNNGV. CDR3 length: 14 residues. V lost 5 bases and J lost 0, with 11 bases in between.

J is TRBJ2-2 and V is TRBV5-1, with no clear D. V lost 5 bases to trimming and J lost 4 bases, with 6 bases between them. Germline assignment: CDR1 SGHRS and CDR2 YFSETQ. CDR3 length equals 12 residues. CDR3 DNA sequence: TGCGCCAGCAGTTTAACCACCGGGGAGCTGTTTTTT. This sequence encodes CASSLTTGELFF.

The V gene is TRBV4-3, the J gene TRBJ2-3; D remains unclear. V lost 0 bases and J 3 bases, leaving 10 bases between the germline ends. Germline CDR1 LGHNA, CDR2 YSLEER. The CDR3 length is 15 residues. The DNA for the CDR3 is TGCGCCAGCAGCCAAGATAAGGTAGCAACAGATACGCAGTATTTT. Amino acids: CASSQDKVATDTQYF.

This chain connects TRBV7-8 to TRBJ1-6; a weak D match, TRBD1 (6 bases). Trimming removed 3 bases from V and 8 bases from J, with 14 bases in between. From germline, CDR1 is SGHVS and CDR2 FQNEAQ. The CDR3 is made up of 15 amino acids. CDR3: CASSLAYREDSPLHF. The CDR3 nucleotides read TGTGCCAGCAGCTTGGCGTACAGGGAGGATTCACCCCTCCACTTT.

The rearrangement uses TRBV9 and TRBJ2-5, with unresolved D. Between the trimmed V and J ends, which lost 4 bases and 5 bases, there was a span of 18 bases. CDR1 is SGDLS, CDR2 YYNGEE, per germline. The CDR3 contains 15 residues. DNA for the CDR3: TGTGCCAGCAGCCCTCTCGACCCGAGTCGGGAGACCCAGTACTTC. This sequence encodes CASSPLDPSRETQYF.

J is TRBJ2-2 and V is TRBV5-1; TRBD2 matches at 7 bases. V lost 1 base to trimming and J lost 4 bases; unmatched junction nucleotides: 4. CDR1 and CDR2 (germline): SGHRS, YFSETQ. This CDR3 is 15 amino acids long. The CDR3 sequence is CASSLPGGGTGELFF. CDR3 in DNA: TGCGCCAGCAGCTTGCCGGGGGGTGGCACCGGGGAGCTGTTTTTT.

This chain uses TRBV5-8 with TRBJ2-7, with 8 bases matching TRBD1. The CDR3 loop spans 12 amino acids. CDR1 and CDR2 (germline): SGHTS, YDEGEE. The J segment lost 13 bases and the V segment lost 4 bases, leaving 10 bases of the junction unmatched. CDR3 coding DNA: TGTGCCAGCAGCGGGTTTACGGGACAGGCATACTTC. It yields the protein CASSGFTGQAYF.

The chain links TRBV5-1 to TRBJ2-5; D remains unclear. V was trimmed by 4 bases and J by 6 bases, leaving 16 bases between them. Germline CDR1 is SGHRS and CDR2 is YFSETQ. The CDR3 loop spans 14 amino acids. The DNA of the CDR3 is TGCGCCAGCAGCCCCCTAAGTGTGGCGAAGACCCAGTACTTC. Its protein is CASSPLSVAKTQYF.

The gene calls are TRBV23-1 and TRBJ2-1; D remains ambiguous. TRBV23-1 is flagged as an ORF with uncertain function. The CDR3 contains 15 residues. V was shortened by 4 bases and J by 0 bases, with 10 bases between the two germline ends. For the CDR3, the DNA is TGCGCCAGCAGTCGTACACCCCGCTCCTACAATGAGCAGTTCTTC. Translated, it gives CASSRTPRSYNEQFF.

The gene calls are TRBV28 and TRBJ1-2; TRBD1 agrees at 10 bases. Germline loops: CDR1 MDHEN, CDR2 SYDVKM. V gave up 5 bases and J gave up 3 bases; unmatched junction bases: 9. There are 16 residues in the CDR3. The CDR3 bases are TGTGCCAGCAGTACGACAGGGGGCGGAGGTGACTATGGCTACACCTTC. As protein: CASSTTGGGGDYGYTF.

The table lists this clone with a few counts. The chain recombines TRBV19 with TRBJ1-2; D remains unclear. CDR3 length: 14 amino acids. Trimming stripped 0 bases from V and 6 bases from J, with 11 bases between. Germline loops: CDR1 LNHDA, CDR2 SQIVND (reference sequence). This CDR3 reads CASSIDVAVHGYTF. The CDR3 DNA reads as TGTGCCAGTAGTATAGATGTGGCCGTCCATGGCTACACCTTC.